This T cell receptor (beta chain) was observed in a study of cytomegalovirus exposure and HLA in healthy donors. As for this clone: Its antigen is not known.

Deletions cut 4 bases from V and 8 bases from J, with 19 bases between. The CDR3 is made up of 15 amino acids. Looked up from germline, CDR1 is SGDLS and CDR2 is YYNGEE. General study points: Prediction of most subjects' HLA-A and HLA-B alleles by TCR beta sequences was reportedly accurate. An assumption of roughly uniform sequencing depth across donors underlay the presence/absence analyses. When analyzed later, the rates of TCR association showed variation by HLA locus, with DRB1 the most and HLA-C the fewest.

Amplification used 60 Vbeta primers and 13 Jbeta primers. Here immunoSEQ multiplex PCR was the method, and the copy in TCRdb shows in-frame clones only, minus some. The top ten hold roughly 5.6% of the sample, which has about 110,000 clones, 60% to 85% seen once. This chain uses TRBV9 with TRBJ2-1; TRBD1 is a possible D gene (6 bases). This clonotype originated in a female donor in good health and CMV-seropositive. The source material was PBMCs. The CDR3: CASSPTGLGTYEQFF. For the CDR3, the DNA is TGTGCCAGCAGCCCCACTGGGTTGGGGACATATGAGCAGTTCTTC.